The 7 T cell receptor beta chains in this list originate from one sample, sequenced in a study of regulatory T cells in long-lasting Graves disease. Building the TCR beta libraries relied on iRepertoire HTBI primers, and CDR3 regions underwent Arm-PCR. TCRdb passed the multiplex PCR reads through MiXCR, listing each CDR3 protein once. The table shows about 470,000 distinct CDR3 sequences, with around 21% occurring only once. Time point of the sample: persistent/refractory GD, antithyroid drugs over 5 years with positive TRAb. Preparation of the TCR library used RNA extracted from PBMCs. Sequences were derived from peripheral blood mononuclear cells (PBMCs), sampled when the disease was refractory, from a patient treated with antithyroid drugs. These receptors all come from a female donor with Graves disease.

This clonotype was found many times. This chain connects TRBV15 to TRBJ2-7; D remains ambiguous. Germline V CDR1 and CDR2: LNHNV, YYDKDF (reference sequence). The ends were cut back, 6 bases at V and 6 bases at J, with 15 bases in the middle. The CDR3 is 13 residues long. This chain's CDR3 is CATRRDGSSEQYF. The CDR3 DNA reads as TGTGCCACCAGACGTGACGGGTCTTCCGAGCAGTACTTC. The full variable domain, with the rest looked up from reference TRBV15 and TRBJ2-7, is DAMVIQNPRYQVTQFGKPVTLSCSQTLNHNVMYWYQQKSSQAPKLLFHYYDKDFNNEADTPDNFQSRRPNTSFCFLDIRSPGLGDTAMYLCATRRDGSSEQYFGPGTRLTVT.

This rearrangement joins TRBV15 to TRBJ2-7; D possibly corresponds to TRBD1 (6 bases). Trimming removed 5 bases from V and 3 bases from J, with 11 bases in between. The CDR3 covers 13 residues. Germline V gene sequence: CDR1 LNHNV, CDR2 YYDKDF (reference sequence). For the CDR3, the DNA is TGTGCCACCAGCTCAGGGGTCGGCTACGAGCAGTACTTC. This sequence encodes CATSSGVGYEQYF.

This chain connects TRBV3-1 to TRBJ2-7; weak D call: TRBD1 (6 bases). This CDR3 spans 13 amino acids. CDR1 is LGHDT and CDR2 is YNNKEL in the germline V gene (reference sequence). Trimming took 4 bases from V and 7 from J, leaving 14 bases between them. The DNA for the CDR3 is TGTGCCAGCAGCCGGGACACCGAAGAAGAGCAGTACTTC. It is translated as CASSRDTEEEQYF.

This clonotype was seen repeatedly, ten times or more. This chain links TRBV2 with TRBJ2-7; D ambiguous. V lost 0 bases to trimming and J lost 4 bases, with 7 bases between them. The germline V gene encodes CDR1 SNHLY and CDR2 FYNNEI. The CDR3 is 13 residues long. This CDR3 is CASSEALGYEQYF. Here the CDR3 DNA reads TGTGCCAGCAGTGAAGCGCTGGGGTACGAGCAGTACTTC.

This clonotype was recorded at least ten times. The chain has TRBV12-3 or TRBV12-4 and TRBJ2-7; TRBD2 aligns across 12 bases. Trimming removed 2 bases from V and 6 bases from J; junction bases left unmatched: 11. The CDR3 spans 17 residues. CDR3 sequence reads: CASSLWPSGRARGEQYF. CDR3 DNA: TGTGCCAGCAGTTTATGGCCTAGCGGGAGGGCCCGGGGCGAGCAGTACTTC.

This chain links TRBV12-3 or TRBV12-4 with TRBJ2-3; D unclear. The CDR3 runs 12 residues. Trimming shortened V by 5 bases and J by 6 bases, and 9 bases separated the two germline ends. CDR3 sequence (DNA): TGTGCCAGCAGTCAGTCTTTCGATACGCAGTATTTT. It encodes CASSQSFDTQYF.

Points on this clonotype: The germline gene is not matched at one end of the junction; a read error may be the cause. In nucleotides, the CDR3 is TGTGCCGGCAGCCCCGGGACAGCCTATGGCTACACCTTC. Translated: CAGSPGTAYGYTF. The rearrangement joins TRBV14 to TRBJ1-2; 7 nucleotides match TRBD1. The CDR3 is 13 amino acids. Germline V gives CDR1 SGHDN, CDR2 FVKESK.